One and the same sample provided the 8 T cell receptor beta chains below, sequenced in a study of blood T cell repertoires in COVID-19 (dated by TCRdb to between 2020 and 2021). The method behind the library was the immunoSEQ multiplex PCR assay. TCRdb's version of the immuneACCESS table is confined to in-frame rearrangements and falls short of the full clone set. An unresolved V gene accounts for under half of the shortfall where checked; the remainder is of unknown origin. The sample table holds over 150,000 clones, of which roughly 88% were seen once. The ten largest account for less than 3% of the sample. Sample: peripheral blood. These TCRs come from a woman aged 60-70 years with acute or convalescent COVID-19.

This clone appeared a few times. The rearrangement links TRBV7-9 to TRBJ1-1, with 9 nucleotides matching TRBD1. This CDR3 contains 13 residues. CDR1 and CDR2 (germline): SEHNR, FQNEAQ (reference sequence). The V segment lost 5 bases and the J segment 8 bases; nucleotides outside the gene matches: 6. The CDR3 coding sequence is TGTGCCAGCAGCATGGGACAGGGTTGGGAAGCTTTCTTT. Protein: CASSMGQGWEAFF.

The V call is TRBV6-5, the J call TRBJ1-5; D gene ambiguous. Trimming removed 7 bases from V and 3 bases from J, with 13 bases in between. Germline assignment: CDR1 MNHEY and CDR2 SVGAGI. The CDR3 runs to 14 residues. The DNA of the CDR3 is TGTGCCAGCATGGGAGGTTCTTCCAATCAGCCCCAGCATTTT. This codes for CASMGGSSNQPQHF.

Only one count was recorded for this clone. V usage is TRBV21-1 and J usage is TRBJ2-1; the table calls TRBD1, which could not be checked here. TRBV21-1 is given as a pseudogene. This CDR3 has 15 amino acids. CDR3 sequence reads: CASSKGGTEEHEQFF. CDR3 coding DNA: TGTGCCAGCAGCAAAGGGGGGACAGAAGAGCATGAGCAGTTCTTC.

The rearrangement joins TRBV5-1 to TRBJ2-2; D is perhaps TRBD2 (5 bases). CDR1 and CDR2 from the germline V gene are SGHRS and YFSETQ. Trimming pared 4 bases from V and 5 bases from J, leaving 18 bases between. The CDR3 covers 16 residues. CDR3 residues: CASSPRQGLLTGELFF. DNA for the CDR3: TGCGCCAGCAGCCCAAGGCAAGGACTGCTGACCGGGGAGCTGTTTTTT.

The chain has TRBV7-9 and TRBJ2-1, with 7 bases matching TRBD2. CDR1 and CDR2 from the germline V gene are SEHNR and FQNEAQ (reference sequence). The CDR3 covers 16 residues. V gave up 5 bases and J gave up 0 bases; unmatched junction bases: 7. The DNA of the CDR3 is TGTGCCAGCAGCCCCCCCGGGGGGTACTCCTACAATGAGCAGTTCTTC. Amino acid sequence: CASSPPGGYSYNEQFF.

J is TRBJ2-7 and V is TRBV20-1, with 8 bases fitting TRBD1. With V trimmed by 3 bases and J by 5 bases, 0 bases remained unmatched. This CDR3 contains 11 residues. Germline V gene data show CDR1 as DFQATT and CDR2 as SNEGSKA (reference sequence). CDR3 loop: CSARDRDEQYF. CDR3 nucleotide sequence: TGCAGTGCTAGGGACAGGGACGAGCAGTACTTC.

The rearrangement links TRBV7-2 to TRBJ2-7; 7 bases match TRBD2. The CDR3 extends over 14 amino acids. Germline loops: CDR1 SGHTA, CDR2 FQGNSA. J lost 3 bases, V lost 3 bases, and 5 bases had no gene match. The CDR3 sequence: CASSFRDYFYEQYF. The DNA for the CDR3 is TGTGCCAGCAGCTTCCGGGACTATTTCTACGAGCAGTACTTC.

The CDR3: CASSLTSPSSYNEQFF. In DNA, the CDR3 is TGTGCCAGCAGCTTAACGTCGCCGAGCTCCTACAATGAGCAGTTCTTC. J is TRBJ2-1 and V is TRBV7-3; D uncertain. Germline assignment: CDR1 SGHTA and CDR2 FQGTGA. Trimming took off 0 bases at V and 0 bases at J, with 9 bases between the two ends. The CDR3 runs 16 residues.